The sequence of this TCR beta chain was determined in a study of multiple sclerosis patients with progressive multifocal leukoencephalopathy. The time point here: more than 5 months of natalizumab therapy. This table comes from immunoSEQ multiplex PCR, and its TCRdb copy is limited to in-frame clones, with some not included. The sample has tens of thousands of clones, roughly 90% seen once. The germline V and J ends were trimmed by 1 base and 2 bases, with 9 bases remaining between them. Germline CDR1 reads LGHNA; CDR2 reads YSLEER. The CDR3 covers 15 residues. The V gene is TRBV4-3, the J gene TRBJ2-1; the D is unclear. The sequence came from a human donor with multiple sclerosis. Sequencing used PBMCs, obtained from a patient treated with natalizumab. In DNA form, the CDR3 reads TGCGCCAGCAGCCAAGGGTTAGAGACCTACAATGAGCAGTTCTTC. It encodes CASSQGLETYNEQFF.